This TCR beta chain was sequenced in a study of monozygotic twins with inflammatory bowel disease (dated by TCRdb to about 2019). Context from the whole study: The complete study included 28 monozygotic twin pairs: 19 IBD-discordant Danish pairs and nine German pairs, of which four were IBD-concordant and five were IBD-discordant. Disease-associated traits were sought mainly through comparisons between IBD patients and their genetically identical healthy co-twins within discordant pairs. Each individual had, on average, about 151 000 unique TCRalpha sequences and 181 000 unique TCRbeta sequences available for analysis. Findings and caveats that apply to the study as a whole: Different T cell subtypes could not be distinguished in the analysis. No difference in repertoire similarity was observed between concordant and discordant twins, possibly owing to limited statistical power. Compared with healthy twins, IBD patients had fewer clonotypes in common with other individuals, a difference most pronounced in patients showing signs of disease activity. TCRbeta repertoire diversity, by inverse Simpson index, was decreased in IBD patients compared with their healthy co-twins. Background noise and inter-individual variability may have been introduced into the repertoires by the differing immunosuppressive treatments among patients. No single strong signal or clonotype linked to IBD turned up in the results, so the idea that one exists was not supported.

A roughly 2.5 ml peripheral blood sample was drawn into PAXgene tubes per donor and stored at -80°C. Without any T cell sorting, total RNA was extracted from whole blood using the PAXgene blood miRNA kit on an automated QIAcube. Peripheral blood from monozygotic twin pairs who were concordant or discordant for inflammatory bowel disease underwent deep TCRalpha and TCRbeta repertoire profiling using unique molecular barcoding. Smoking habits were recorded for all twin pairs, with individuals classified as current, former or never smokers. With regard to this clonotype: Its antigen remains undetermined.

The germline V gene yields ENHRY for CDR1 and SYGVKD for CDR2. The CDR3 sequence holds 14 residues, the cysteine and phenylalanine included. There is no recorded DNA. Libraries were prepared through 5' RACE. Each TCR library was prepared from about 3.5 ug of total RNA. cDNA was synthesized with SMARTScribe reverse transcriptase in eight separate reactions per sample. During cDNA synthesis, template switching introduced unique molecular identifiers that contained a 6-nucleotide sample barcode. TCRalpha and TCRbeta cDNA was amplified by two nested PCRs of roughly 16 and 10 cycles, with bead purification after each PCR. Before amplification, the cDNA was treated with uracil DNA-glycosylase and purified using the QIAquick PCR purification kit. In the second PCR, Illumina TruSeq-compatible adapters and sample-specific barcodes were added. TapeStation and Qubit were used to check library quality and concentration, and around 5 ng of each library went into the pool. Sequencing of pooled libraries was carried out on an Illumina HiSeq2500 single-index Rapid Run using 2 x 100 bp reads and custom sequencing primers. The study's own analysis went as follows. UMI-based consensus assembly with MiGEC version 1.2.6 was used to correct PCR and sequencing errors. MiXCR version 2.1.1 was used to carry out V(D)J alignment, clonotype assembly and CDR3 extraction. Gene usage, clonotype sharing and MAIT/NKT TCR abundance were normalised by analysing the top 1000, 10 000 and 20 000 clonotypes per sample. After downsampling to 27 000 UMIs, diversity was calculated as the inverse Simpson index using the vegan R package. Paired Mann-Whitney U tests were applied to discordant twin pairs, with Benjamini-Hochberg correction for multiple testing. TCRdb reanalyzed the reads, keeping one entry per CDR3 protein sequence and omitting DNA. For this entry, the V and J calls and clone size follow TCRdb and not the study's own pipeline. This sample's records show 85,000 to 110,000 distinct CDR3 sequences. The ten top clones hold approximately 2% of the sample.

The chain is assembled from TRBV10-3 and TRBJ2-7; TCRdb picks TRBD1, but there is no DNA to check that call. The receptor's source is a human donor with ulcerative colitis or Crohn's disease, or a healthy co-twin of an affected twin (not recorded which). The source material was blood. CDR3 protein: CAIRPTASSYEQYF.